This TCR beta chain comes out of a study of cytomegalovirus exposure and HLA in healthy donors (dated by TCRdb to the late 2010s). Context from the whole study: In an earlier analysis of roughly 500 of the donors, about 270 Gb of sequence data and 100 million or so unique TCR beta sequences from about 190 million T cells were reported. Rather than using new phenotypic data, the later analysis identified candidate immune exposures from TCR beta sequences and from how often those sequences occurred across donors. Along with the approximately 650-subject first cohort, a separate validation cohort of roughly 110 different subjects was used. Donor age, sex, ethnicity and CMV serostatus were compiled together with the repertoire data. On average, around 200,000 unique TCR beta nucleotide sequences were sequenced per donor among roughly 430 genotyped donors of the cohort, with 15% to 20% of those sequences being non-productive. Genome-wide SNP genotypes for about three fifths of the 666 donors were used in a later genetic analysis, which treated that subset as a discovery cohort. The aim of the study was to test whether cataloging public T cell receptors could identify signatures of past pathogen exposure. Four to six DR-DQ haplotypes were handled as single units for association and clustering, since linkage in the cohort was strong. All discovery cohort repertoires had been generated on a single sequencing platform. The number of donors typed differed by locus, with 629-630 for A, B, C, DRB1 and DQB1, roughly 550 for DQA1, 600 to 610 for DPA1, and over 400 for DPB1. Of the roughly 400 genotyped donors, over 70% fell in the genetic ancestry cluster associated with self-reported Caucasian donors. An early release that covered 640 HLA-typed donors contained 250 to 350 gigabases of sequencing data and 65 million to 100 million unique TCR sequences. To decide whether each TCR beta V gene segment behaved as functional or pseudogenic, an earlier analysis of 587 of the donors relied on high-throughput TCR beta sequencing. To predict cytomegalovirus infection status, the study combined high-throughput TCR immunosequencing, statistical association of individual TCRs with disease status, and machine learning. HLA typing covered class I and class II loci at four-digit resolution. The study profiled the T cell repertoires of about 720 subjects by immunosequencing and related them to cytomegalovirus serostatus. In a later analysis, previously published TCR beta repertoires from 550 to 750 donors were re-analyzed and high-resolution HLA genotyping was added so that TCR occurrence patterns could be studied. Study-wide findings and limitations: In a later analysis, HLA-associated TCR beta chains were found to be more clonally expanded and to have lower generation probabilities than equally common non-associated chains. The only immune exposure information available for the cohort was CMV serostatus. At a false discovery rate of 0.05, a later analysis linked about 17,000 TCR beta sequences to specific HLA alleles. In this cohort, only TCR beta chains were sequenced, and detectable features were limited by the absence of alpha or paired-chain data. Because some donors lacked HLA typing at each locus, the association tests relied only on the typed subset. Most CMV-associated TCR beta chains appeared to be HLA-restricted in a later analysis, and the HLA associations seemed to be driven largely by CMV exposure. The earlier analysis of 587 of the donors excluded some 16 rarely observed V segments, including chromosome 9 orphons, because counts were too low. Strong co-occurrence of HLA alleles, especially DR and DQ, made assigning TCR associations to individual alleles difficult. Linkage disequilibrium might explain the correlated functional status among segregating V segments, but an unknown experimental factor could not be excluded. Because the 87-base-pair reads could not distinguish some IMGT-functional V segments, including TRBV6-2 and TRBV6-3, those segments were excluded. In vitro tests confirmed that a few of the cytomegalovirus-associated TCR beta chains recognize cytomegalovirus antigens. Roughly uniform sequencing depth across donors was assumed in presence/absence analyses, although this assumption may not hold. Broadly in line with IMGT annotations, most TCR beta V segments showed up in productive rearrangements about 90% or about 30% of the time in an earlier analysis of around 550 of the donors. Several of the top co-occurrence clusters appeared to be linked to parvovirus B19, influenza, CMV and Epstein-Barr virus, according to a later analysis. According to a later genetic analysis, donors in an Asian-associated ancestry cluster had fewer N-insertions in productive TCRs than the approximately 710-donor mean. According to the authors, the approach could potentially be generalized to other disease states and immunological phenotypes. V-gene and J-gene trimming of TCR beta chains was associated with a missense DCLRE1C variant in a later genetic analysis, and the association was replicated in an independent cohort. Most TCR sequences were seen in very few donors, while some public TCRs were found in many individuals. A group of highly shared sequence variants was considered likely to be a technical artifact of the sequencing pipeline. The classifier was reported to diagnose cytomegalovirus status with high specificity and sensitivity in both the original and validation cohorts. A further reported finding was that TCR beta sequences accurately predicted the HLA-A and HLA-B alleles for most subjects in the first cohort. In a later analysis, the rate of TCR association differed among HLA loci, with DRB1 alleles having the most associated TCRs and HLA-C alleles having the fewest. The study gave a list of about 170 TCR beta chains associated with cytomegalovirus.

The receptor library was made with the immunoSEQ multiplex PCR assay. The multiplex PCR relied on a mix of 60 forward primers for TCR Vbeta segments and 13 reverse primers for TCR Jbeta segments. A multiplex PCR assay on genomic DNA amplified the CDR3 region of rearranged TCR beta genes. Amplified TCR beta libraries were sequenced as 87-base-pair reads on the Illumina HiSeq System. The published analysis was carried out like this. A later analysis tallied roughly 76 million unique TCR beta chains across the 550 to 850 repertoires, and approximately 11 million of those chains were shared by two or more donors. Raw reads were error-corrected and collapsed into unique sequences with a nearest-neighbor algorithm that merged closely related sequences to remove PCR and sequencing errors. Alignment of CDR3 sequences to IMGT reference sequences was used to assign V, D and J gene segments. For a sequence to be retained, at least a six-nucleotide match to both a V gene segment and a J gene segment was required. Rearrangements were classified as productive when the CDR3 lacked stop codons and remained in frame with V and J, and all other rearrangements were classified as non-productive. Following IMGT convention, CDR3 was defined as the stretch from the second conserved V-encoded cysteine up to the conserved J-encoded phenylalanine. Sequences without an unambiguous match to a single V gene segment were excluded from the earlier analysis of 587 of the donors. An earlier analysis of 500 to 700 of the donors classified V segments as functional when productive rearrangements were above 56.7% and as segregating when the standard deviation between donors was above 5%. A statistical classification framework was built for diagnosing cytomegalovirus status from the catalog of TCR beta chain sequences. In a later analysis, TCR nucleotide sequences were compared against IMGT/GENE-DB human TR gene sequences so that V and J genes could be assigned. In a later analysis, CDR3 sequences and most-parsimonious VDJ recombination scenarios were assigned using the TCRdist pipeline. In a later analysis, each TCR beta chain was defined by its CDR3 amino acid sequence together with its V-gene family, and reads lacking a unique V-gene family were excluded. As a way to deal with suspected cross-contamination and a sequencing artifact, a later analysis dropped 500 to 700 nucleotide sequences that were highly shared and had low generation probability. In a later analysis, a clonal expansion index was calculated for each public chain from normalized within-repertoire ranks of inferred template counts. In a later analysis, generation probabilities were computed using a VDJ recombination model fitted to out-of-frame rearrangements, and the results were checked against IGoR. In a later analysis, hypergeometric tests were used to score TCR-TCR, TCR-HLA and TCR-CMV co-occurrence, with a repertoire-size bias correction applied to TCR pairs. To estimate false discovery rates, a later analysis permuted the HLA or CMV assignments 20 times. In a later analysis, co-occurring TCRs were grouped using DBSCAN, with TCRdist sequence similarity added in when clustering inside HLA-allele-positive subsets. Repertoires with fewer than 30,000 or more than 120,000 public chains, plus five repertoires with anomalous nucleotide sharing, were excluded from co-occurrence clustering. TCRdb holds this immuneACCESS table with in-frame rearrangements only. Some clones are missing; in checked studies, unresolved V genes explain under half, and the rest has no known cause. The V and J calls and clone size come from that table; D and trimming were worked out from the DNA. The sample yields 100,000 to 140,000 clones; around 78% were counted once. In total, the top ten clones hold about 8% of the sample.

The germline ends are 12 bases apart after V is trimmed by 2 bases and J by 5 bases. From the cysteine up to the phenylalanine, the CDR3 has a length of 14 residues. Only the CDR3 DNA is retained, 42 bases long and in frame from the first base. CDR1 SEHNR and CDR2 FQNEAQ were looked up in the germline V gene (reference sequence). In total, about 650 healthy bone marrow donors made up the cohort. All cohort members were sampled while nominally healthy, although unrecorded immune exposures were likely present. The donor tested CMV seronegative and was one of the 352 seronegative cohort members. Each donor provided a peripheral blood sample, and peripheral blood mononuclear cells were used for TCR beta sequencing. Genomic DNA extraction from the blood cell samples was performed with the Qiagen DNeasy Blood Extraction Kit. This clone was seen only a few times. What antigen it recognizes has not been identified. Base quality data are lacking; no much larger clone is found one base away.

Specimen: PBMCs. The rearranged segments are TRBV7-9 and TRBJ1-1; the D gene is possibly TRBD1, with 5 bases matching. This receptor was obtained from a man aged 25 to 40 in good health and CMV-seronegative. The CDR3 region: CASSLQTQGTEAFF. The nucleotides are TGTGCCAGCAGCTTACAGACCCAGGGAACTGAAGCTTTCTTT.